Listed below are T cell receptor beta chains from one sample, sequenced in a study of T-cell memory formation after mild COVID-19. TCRdb recomputed calls from the 5' RACE reads with MiXCR, one row per CDR3 protein. The data show about 620,000 distinct CDR3 sequences, with more than 15% seen just once and approximately 12% held by the top ten. The sample taken for sequencing was PBMCs or a T cell subset sorted from them (not recorded which). All receptors come from an adult woman who had mild COVID-19 (a few samples of this study predate the infection). Cell type and time point are not known. Each CDR3 is given with its conserved first and last residue. A D gene is named only where the DNA matches it firmly. Clone size is shown for a subset of rows, as once, few, many or a class of expanded clone.

>NA|TRBJ2-3|TRBV25-1|TRBD2
TGTGCCAGCAGTGAACCCCCCTTAGCGGGACTGAGCACAGATACGCAGTATTTT
CASSEPPLAGLSTDTQYF
>few|TRBJ2-7|TRBV19|NA
TGTGCCACCGGTTCACGAGGGGCCTCCTACGAGCAGTACTTC
CATGSRGASYEQYF
>few|TRBJ1-2|TRBV3-1|TRBD1
TGTGCCAGCACCCCATCCGGACAGGGCTATGGCTACACCTTC
CASTPSGQGYGYTF
>few|TRBJ1-1|TRBV20-1|NA
TGCAGTGCTAGAACCCGAGGCGGATCAGTGAACACTGAAGCTTTCTTT
CSARTRGGSVNTEAFF
>NA|TRBJ2-5|TRBV5-1|NA
TGCGCCAGCAGCTTCGGAGGGACACAAGAGACCCAGTACTTC
CASSFGGTQETQYF
>few|TRBJ2-3|TRBV18|TRBD1
TGTGCCAGCTCACCAGCCACAGGGGGGACAGATACGCAGTATTTT
CASSPATGGTDTQYF
>NA|TRBJ2-3|TRBV7-2|TRBD2
TGTGCCAGCAGCTTAGTCTGGATGCTAGCGGGAGACCTTAGCACAGATACGCAGTATTTT
CASSLVWMLAGDLSTDTQYF
>NA|TRBJ1-5|TRBV18|NA
TGTGCCAGCTCACCTACAGGGCAACGTAATCAGCCCCAGCATTTT
CASSPTGQRNQPQHF
>NA|TRBJ2-5|TRBV10-3|NA
TGTGCCATCAGTGAGTCAGCGGGACAGGAGACCCAGTACTTC
CAISESAGQETQYF
>NA|TRBJ2-2|TRBV12-3/TRBV12-4|NA
TGTGCCAGCAGAGTGGTCTTAGCGAACACCGGGGAGCTGTTTTTT
CASRVVLANTGELFF
>NA|TRBJ2-7|TRBV3-1|TRBD1
TGTGCCAGCAGCCACGCCCCGACAGGGCTCTACGAGCAGTACTTC
CASSHAPTGLYEQYF
>NA|TRBJ1-4|TRBV18|NA
TGTGCCAGCTCACCGGACCGGGACATCAAAAAACTGTTTTTT
CASSPDRDIKKLFF
>few|TRBJ1-2|TRBV5-1|NA
TGCGCCAGCAGCTGGGGGAACGGACAAGTCCTGGACTATGGCTACACCTTC
CASSWGNGQVLDYGYTF
>few|TRBJ2-1|TRBV30|TRBD2
TGTGCCTGGGCCTCGGGACTAGCGGGAGGGGGGTACAATGAGCAGTTCTTC
CAWASGLAGGGYNEQFF
>few|TRBJ2-1|TRBV3-1|NA
TGTGCCAGCAGCCAACACTACAATGAGCAGTTCTTC
CASSQHYNEQFF
>NA|TRBJ2-2|TRBV2|TRBD1
TGTGCCAGCAACCCGGAGACAGGGGCAACCGGGGAGCTGTTTTTT
CASNPETGATGELFF
>few|TRBJ2-7|TRBV29-1|TRBD1
TGCAGCGTTGAAAAACAGGGGACCTACGAGCAGTACTTC
CSVEKQGTYEQYF
>few|TRBJ2-7|TRBV20-1|NA
TGCAGTGCTAGATGGGCCTACGAGCAGTACTTC
CSARWAYEQYF
>NA|TRBJ1-4|TRBV24-1|NA
TGTGCCACCAGTGTCATGCGGAGAGAGGCTCGGGGTGAAAAACTGTTTTTT
CATSVMRREARGEKLFF
>few|TRBJ2-1|TRBV6-4|TRBD2
TGTGCCAGCAGCCCGACTAGCGGGGACTACAATGAGCAGTTCTTC
CASSPTSGDYNEQFF
>many|TRBJ2-5|TRBV4-1|NA
TGCGCCAGCAGCCAAGATAACAAGCAAGAGACCCAGTACTTC
CASSQDNKQETQYF
>few|TRBJ1-1|TRBV3-1|TRBD1
TGTGCCAGCAGCCCCACAGGGGGCGATCCTGAAGCTTTCTTT
CASSPTGGDPEAFF
>NA|TRBJ2-7|TRBV5-1|TRBD2
TGCGCCAGCAGCAAGGGACTAGCGGCCCTCTACGAGCAGTACTTC
CASSKGLAALYEQYF
>NA|TRBJ2-7|TRBV14|NA
TGTGCCAGCAGCCAGTACAGAAACTCCTACGAGCAGTACTTC
CASSQYRNSYEQYF
>NA|TRBJ2-6|TRBV7-3|NA
TGTGCCAGCAGTCGGGCACAGGGTCGAGGGGCCAACGTCCTGACTTTC
CASSRAQGRGANVLTF
>NA|TRBJ1-6|TRBV12-3/TRBV12-4|TRBD1
TGTGCCACGGGGGGACAGATCCATTCACCCCTCCACTTT
CATGGQIHSPLHF
>many|TRBJ2-5|TRBV5-1|NA
TGCGCCAGCAGCCAGGCTCCACGAGAGACCCAGTACTTC
CASSQAPRETQYF
>few|TRBJ1-2|TRBV6-5|NA
TGTGCCAGCAGTTATAAACAGGGAGACTTCTACACCTTC
CASSYKQGDFYTF
>few|TRBJ2-1|TRBV6-5|NA
TGTGCCAGCAGTACAGGGCTATCCTACAATGAGCAGTTCTTC
CASSTGLSYNEQFF
>NA|TRBJ2-1|TRBV18|NA
TGTGCCAGCTCACCCCCTACTAGGTCAGAGCAGTTCTTC
CASSPPTRSEQFF
>few|TRBJ2-3|TRBV12-3/TRBV12-4|TRBD2
TGTGCCAGCAAATCTAGCGGGGGACGAGATACGCAGTATTTT
CASKSSGGRDTQYF
>few|TRBJ2-1|TRBV3-1|NA
TGTGCCAGCAGCCAAGGGCCCATCTCCGATGAGCAGTTCTTC
CASSQGPISDEQFF
>NA|TRBJ1-2|TRBV7-9|NA
TGTGCCAGCAGCTTATATGGGGGGCACTACACCTTC
CASSLYGGHYTF
>NA|TRBJ1-2|TRBV18|TRBD1
TGTGCCAGCTCACCGGGACAGGGCGGCCTCTATGGCTACACCTTC
CASSPGQGGLYGYTF
>NA|TRBJ2-7|TRBV6-1|NA
TGTGCCAGCAGTGGGCACAGGGATTTCTACGAGCAGTACTTC
CASSGHRDFYEQYF
>few|TRBJ2-5|TRBV24-1|NA
TGTGCCACCAGTGATTTTGGGGGTTCCTCGGAGACCCAGTACTTC
CATSDFGGSSETQYF
>NA|TRBJ2-1|TRBV12-3/TRBV12-4|NA
TGTGCCAGCAGTGGGGACACTTACAATGAGCAGTTCTTC
CASSGDTYNEQFF
>NA|TRBJ1-4|TRBV20-1|NA
TGCAGTGCTAGAGGTCTCGGGAGGGATGAAAAACTGTTTTTT
CSARGLGRDEKLFF
>few|TRBJ2-3|TRBV2|TRBD1
TGTGCCAGCAGTCACCCATGGGGACAGGGGGCATTCACAGATACGCAGTATTTT
CASSHPWGQGAFTDTQYF
>NA|TRBJ2-1|TRBV7-2|NA
TGTGCCAGCAGCTTGGACCTGGGCAGGGAGCAGTTCTTC
CASSLDLGREQFF
>few|TRBJ2-1|TRBV4-2|TRBD2
TGTGCCAGCAGCCAAGATCGGCCCGGGACTACCAATGAGCAGTTCTTC
CASSQDRPGTTNEQFF
>NA|TRBJ1-2|TRBV19|TRBD1
TGTGCCAGTAGTCCCCCAGGCCGGGACAGGGATGGCTACACCTTC
CASSPPGRDRDGYTF
>few|TRBJ2-7|TRBV25-1|TRBD1
TGTGCCAGCAGTGACGGACAGGGATTCCAGCAGTACTTC
CASSDGQGFQQYF
>few|TRBJ1-6|TRBV18|NA
TGTGCCAGCTCAACTACCCCGGGACGTTTGAATTCACCCCTCCACTTT
CASSTTPGRLNSPLHF
>NA|TRBJ1-2|TRBV6-5|NA
TGTGCCAGCAGTTACGTGGGGTATGGCTACACCTTC
CASSYVGYGYTF
>few|TRBJ1-4|TRBV5-1|NA
TGCGCCAGCAGCTTCACGGAAGGGGGGACTAATGAAAAACTGTTTTTT
CASSFTEGGTNEKLFF
>NA|TRBJ2-7|TRBV18|NA
TGTGCCAGCTCACTCACGTTACAGACGGGCGAGCAGTACTTC
CASSLTLQTGEQYF
>few|TRBJ2-4|TRBV5-1|TRBD1
TGCGCCAGCAGCCCTGGGACAGCAGAAAACATTCAGTACTTC
CASSPGTAENIQYF
>NA|TRBJ2-4|TRBV27|TRBD1
TGTGCCAGCAGTCAGGACAGGGGGAACATTCAGTACTTC
CASSQDRGNIQYF
>NA|TRBJ2-1|TRBV5-1|NA
TGCGCCAGCAGCTTCCAGGACTCCTACAATGAGCAGTTCTTC
CASSFQDSYNEQFF
>once|TRBJ2-3|TRBV30|NA
TGTGCCTGGAGGCGGGGAGGCACAGATACGCAGTATTTT
CAWRRGGTDTQYF
>NA|TRBJ2-4|TRBV7-9|TRBD1
TGTGCCAGCAGCCCGACAGGGGCCAAAAACATTCAGTACTTC
CASSPTGAKNIQYF
>few|TRBJ2-7|TRBV2|TRBD1
TGTGCCAGTGGACAGGGGGCCTACGAGCAGTACTTC
CASGQGAYEQYF
>NA|TRBJ2-7|TRBV12-3/TRBV12-4|TRBD1
TGTGCCAGCAGGCTGACAGGGCGCTACGAGCAGTACTTC
CASRLTGRYEQYF
>few|TRBJ1-1|TRBV5-6|NA
TGTGCCAGCAGCTCGACGCTTCAGAACACTGAAGCTTTCTTT
CASSSTLQNTEAFF
>NA|TRBJ1-4|TRBV12-3/TRBV12-4|NA
TGTGCCAGCAGTTTAAGGCGAACTAATGAAAAACTGTTTTTT
CASSLRRTNEKLFF
>few|TRBJ2-5|TRBV7-9|TRBD2
TGTGCCAGCAGCTTAGGCTCCGAGCGGGGGACCCAGTACTTC
CASSLGSERGTQYF
>few|TRBJ2-3|TRBV12-3/TRBV12-4|NA
TGTGCCAGCAGCTACAGAATGGGCGCAGATACGCAGTATTTT
CASSYRMGADTQYF
>few|TRBJ1-2|TRBV30|NA
TGTGCCTGGACAGTGACGGACTATGGCTACACCTTC
CAWTVTDYGYTF
>NA|TRBJ2-3|TRBV6-5|TRBD2
TGTGCCAGTGGACTAGCGGGAGGGGCAGATACGCAGTATTTT
CASGLAGGADTQYF